This T cell receptor beta chain was observed in a study of blood T cell repertoires in COVID-19. Study summary: T cells, B-cell-depleted T cells, or PBMCs provided the cDNA or gDNA that served as material.

The germline V gene encodes CDR1 MNHEY and CDR2 SVGEGT. The CDR3 runs to 14 residues. V was clipped by 5 bases and J by 7 bases; unmatched bases: 5. Donors were grouped by their self-reported clinical history. This clone was detected only a few times. Profiling relied on immunoSEQ multiplex PCR, and the TCRdb table lists in-frame clones only, not all of them. The sample contains about 190,000 clones, 75% to 85% of which appear only once. The sequencing input was PBMCs or T cells enriched from blood (not recorded which). The clonotype was recovered from a woman in her 50s with acute COVID-19. The chain has TRBV6-2 or TRBV6-3 and TRBJ1-6; 7 bases align to TRBD1. CDR3: CASSPGTANSPLHF. Here the CDR3 DNA reads TGTGCCAGCAGTCCCGGGACAGCAAATTCACCCCTCCACTTT.